Detailed here is one T cell receptor (beta chain). Its antigen is as yet unknown. Indicated time point: baseline, week 1 (first vaccination visit). Treatment described: pre-vaccination baseline after standard-of-care therapy. This specimen comes from a study of a mutant IDH1 vaccine in newly diagnosed glioma. Background on the study: Sex among treated patients split about 60% male, around 40% female; mean age was roughly 40 years. Whole-study results and caveats: Vaccine-induced immune responses occurred in more than 80% of patients. Variations in leading peripheral T cell clonotypes appeared to have no connection with pseudoprogression.

TCRdb keeps only in-frame clones here, not all; method: immunoSEQ multiplex PCR. The sample consists of 90,000 to 100,000 clones, 70% to 90% of them appearing once. The specimen was PBMCs, collected from a glioma patient treated with radiotherapy, temozolomide or both. The origin of this receptor is a woman aged 45-60 years with glioma.

The chain's CDR3 is CASSLGPPRGHPNQPQHF. The CDR3 DNA follows: TGTGCCAGCAGCTTAGGGCCCCCCAGGGGCCACCCTAATCAGCCCCAGCATTTT. V usage is TRBV7-2 and J usage is TRBJ1-5; weak D call: TRBD1 (6 bases). V gave up 1 base and J gave up 4 bases, with 20 bases separating them. Germline CDR1 is SGHTA and CDR2 is FQGNSA. The CDR3 is 18 residues long.